The rows below give T cell receptor beta chains drawn from one sample of a study of siplizumab effects on memory and regulatory T cells. This table comes from immunoSEQ multiplex PCR, and its TCRdb copy is limited to in-frame clones, with some not included. The data show more than 85,000 clones, 85% to 95% seen once. The sample consisted of Tregs sorted from blood. Every receptor here comes from a human donor in good health. Each CDR3 is given with its conserved first and last residue. D genes are given only for firm matches. Some rows have no size entry. The others give once, few or many, or a class for an expanded clone.

>.|TRBV6-6|.|TRBJ2-3
CASSHGVDTQYF
TGTGCCAGCTCCCACGGGGTAGATACGCAGTATTTT
>.|TRBV9|TRBD1|TRBJ2-3
CASSQTGEVATDTQYF
TGTGCCAGCAGCCAGACAGGGGAGGTTGCCACAGATACGCAGTATTTT
>.|TRBV18|.|TRBJ2-7
CASSRGTGVNYEQYF
TGTGCCAGCTCCCGTGGAACGGGAGTAAACTACGAGCAGTACTTC
>.|TRBV7-3|TRBD1|TRBJ2-1
CASSLDRVSSNEQFF
TGTGCCAGCAGCCTAGACAGGGTATCATCTAATGAGCAGTTCTTC
>.|TRBV6-6|.|TRBJ2-1
CASSYRGKGHNEQFF
TGTGCCAGCAGTTACCGGGGAAAGGGGCACAATGAGCAGTTCTTC
>.|TRBV7-8|.|TRBJ1-1
CASSSTAREAFF
TGTGCCAGCAGCTCCACGGCCCGGGAGGCTTTCTTT
>.|TRBV19|.|TRBJ1-2
CASQDSQYFYGYTF
TGTGCCAGCCAGGACAGTCAGTACTTCTATGGCTACACCTTC
>.|TRBV25-1|.|TRBJ1-1
CASSENPALNTEAFF
TGTGCCAGCAGTGAAAACCCAGCCTTGAACACTGAAGCTTTCTTT
>.|TRBV7-9|.|TRBJ1-2
CASSPWGQGIGGYTF
TGTGCCAGCAGCCCTTGGGGCCAGGGGATCGGTGGCTACACCTTC
>.|TRBV6-4|.|TRBJ2-3
CASREGGTDTQYF
TGTGCCAGCAGGGAGGGAGGCACAGATACGCAGTATTTT
>.|TRBV4-2|.|TRBJ1-2
CASSAPPGQRAINYGYTF
TGTGCCAGCAGCGCACCTCCGGGCCAGAGGGCGATTAACTATGGCTACACCTTC
>.|TRBV27|.|TRBJ2-7
CASSPFTLPAPYEQYF
TGTGCCAGCAGTCCCTTCACCTTACCCGCACCCTACGAGCAGTACTTC
>.|TRBV30|.|TRBJ1-3
CAWSVLAGPGNTIYF
TGTGCCTGGAGTGTTTTGGCAGGGCCTGGAAACACCATATATTTT
>.|TRBV29-1|TRBD2|TRBJ2-7
CSVVKTSGYEQYF
TGCAGCGTTGTGAAGACTAGCGGCTACGAGCAGTACTTC
>.|TRBV5-1|TRBD2|TRBJ2-2
CASTILARSNTGELFF
TGCGCCAGCACCATACTAGCGAGATCGAACACCGGGGAGCTGTTTTTT
>.|TRBV4-2|.|TRBJ2-7
CASSRGLLNSYEQYF
TGTGCCAGCAGCCGGGGACTTTTGAACTCCTACGAGCAGTACTTC
>.|TRBV6-5|.|TRBJ1-3
CATSGSGRNTIYF
TGTGCCACCTCCGGGTCAGGAAGAAACACCATATATTTT
>.|TRBV10-3|.|TRBJ1-1
CAIRERDLGAFF
TGTGCCATCAGGGAGCGGGACCTTGGAGCTTTCTTT
>.|TRBV15|.|TRBJ2-2
CATSISGNTGELFF
TGTGCCACCAGCATTTCTGGGAACACCGGGGAGCTGTTTTTT
>.|TRBV29-1|.|TRBJ2-7
CSADSSYEQYF
TGCAGCGCGGACAGCTCCTACGAGCAGTACTTC
>.|TRBV28|TRBD1|TRBJ1-2
CATHFQQGAGGYTF
TGTGCCACACACTTTCAACAGGGGGCCGGTGGCTACACCTTC
>.|TRBV28|.|TRBJ2-2
CASSLRQSGELFF
TGTGCCAGCAGTTTACGGCAATCCGGGGAGCTGTTTTTT
>.|TRBV5-1|.|TRBJ2-5
CASSLEETQYF
TGCGCCAGCAGCTTGGAAGAGACCCAGTACTTC
>once|TRBV19|TRBD2|TRBJ2-7
CASSPSGIPYEQYF
TGTGCCAGTAGTCCAAGCGGGATACCCTACGAGCAGTACTTC
>once|TRBV7-8|.|TRBJ2-7
CASSLQGLYEQYF
TGTGCCAGCAGCTTACAGGGGCTCTACGAGCAGTACTTC
>.|TRBV12-5|.|TRBJ2-2
CASGLNKLGELFF
TGTGCTAGTGGTTTGAATAAGCTGGGGGAGCTGTTTTTT
>.|TRBV21-1|.|TRBJ2-3
CASSRTDTQYF
TGTGCCAGCAGCAGGACAGATACGCAGTATTTT
>once|TRBV28|TRBD2|TRBJ2-7
CASSLWLAGVSYEQYF
TGTGCCAGCAGTTTATGGCTAGCGGGAGTGTCTTACGAGCAGTACTTC
>.|TRBV15|.|TRBJ2-7
CATSREAAYEQYF
TGTGCCACCAGCAGAGAGGCAGCCTACGAGCAGTACTTC
>.|TRBV19|TRBD2|TRBJ2-7
CASSGLAGVPYF
TGTGCCAGTAGCGGACTAGCGGGAGTCCCGTACTTC
>.|TRBV29-1|.|TRBJ1-5
CSVGQGSDQPQHF
TGCAGCGTTGGCCAGGGCAGCGACCAGCCCCAGCATTTT
>.|TRBV23-1|.|TRBJ2-7
CASSHTVSSYEQYF
TGCGCCAGCAGTCACACGGTAAGCTCCTACGAGCAGTACTTC
>.|TRBV2|.|TRBJ1-3
CASRGLGGGNTIYF
TGTGCCAGCAGAGGCCTCGGTGGAGGAAACACCATATATTTT
>.|TRBV5-1|TRBD1|TRBJ1-5
CASSPGGQGYQPQHF
TGCGCCAGCAGCCCCGGGGGACAGGGCTATCAGCCCCAGCATTTT
>.|TRBV5-1|TRBD1|TRBJ1-1
CASSLAWGQGRTEAFF
TGCGCCAGCAGCCTCGCATGGGGACAGGGTCGAACTGAAGCTTTCTTT
>.|TRBV7-6|TRBD2|TRBJ2-5
CASSFAGGESVQETQYF
TGTGCCAGCAGCTTCGCGGGGGGGGAATCAGTACAAGAGACCCAGTACTTC
>.|TRBV25-1|.|TRBJ2-5
CASKTGNIETQYF
TGTGCCAGTAAAACAGGGAATATCGAGACCCAGTACTTC
>.|TRBV19|TRBD2|TRBJ2-1
CASTGLAENNEQFF
TGTGCCAGTACTGGACTAGCGGAGAACAATGAGCAGTTCTTC
>.|TRBV28|.|TRBJ1-5
CASESGRQPQHF
TGTGCCAGCGAGTCAGGGAGGCAGCCCCAGCATTTT
>once|TRBV5-1|.|TRBJ2-7
CASSDPGARVEQYF
TGCGCCAGCAGTGATCCTGGGGCTCGTGTCGAGCAGTACTTC
>.|TRBV5-4|.|TRBJ2-7
CASSLEQGGSYEQYF
TGTGCCAGCAGCTTGGAACAGGGTGGCAGCTACGAGCAGTACTTC
>.|TRBV5-4|.|TRBJ1-2
CASSLDRTAYGYTF
TGTGCCAGCAGCTTGGATAGGACGGCGTATGGCTACACCTTC
>.|TRBV19|.|TRBJ1-2
CASKPPGQPLYTF
TGTGCCAGTAAACCCCCCGGGCAACCTCTTTACACCTTC
>.|TRBV19|TRBD2|TRBJ2-1
CASMGLAGSFAYNEQFF
TGTGCCAGTATGGGACTAGCGGGATCGTTCGCCTACAATGAGCAGTTCTTC
>few|TRBV7-9|.|TRBJ1-1
CASSFFPDTEAFF
TGTGCCAGCAGCTTCTTTCCGGACACTGAAGCTTTCTTT
>.|TRBV30|.|TRBJ1-4
CAWCPLRANEKLFF
TGTGCCTGGTGCCCGCTTCGGGCTAATGAAAAACTGTTTTTT
>.|TRBV6-6|.|TRBJ1-3
CASSYIGYGNTIYF
TGTGCCAGCAGTTACATAGGATACGGAAACACCATATATTTT
>.|TRBV19|.|TRBJ1-5
CATRRVGASSNQPQHF
TGTGCCACCCGGAGGGTTGGGGCCTCTAGCAATCAGCCCCAGCATTTT
>.|TRBV19|.|TRBJ2-1
CASSIVAPRPEQFF
TGTGCCAGTAGTATAGTGGCGCCGCGTCCTGAGCAGTTCTTC
>.|TRBV28|.|TRBJ2-2
CASKKRGVNTGELFF
TGTGCCAGCAAGAAAAGGGGAGTGAACACCGGGGAGCTGTTTTTT
>.|TRBV28|.|TRBJ1-5
CASSLWGGQPQHF
TGTGCCAGCAGTTTATGGGGCGGTCAGCCCCAGCATTTT
>.|TRBV19|.|TRBJ1-2
CASSMNIRSEGYTF
TGTGCCAGTAGTATGAACATCCGCTCGGAGGGCTACACCTTC
>.|TRBV6-5|.|TRBJ2-3
CASSYSGVSADTQYF
TGTGCCAGCAGTTACTCAGGGGTGTCGGCAGATACGCAGTATTTT
>.|TRBV30|.|TRBJ2-7
CAWGTSGTRVEYF
TGTGCCTGGGGCACTTCCGGTACGAGAGTGGAGTACTTC
>.|TRBV6-1|.|TRBJ2-7
CASSDVPRFHEQYF
TGTGCCAGCAGTGACGTCCCCAGGTTCCACGAGCAGTACTTC
>.|TRBV27|TRBD1|TRBJ1-2
CASSFLRYRGDYGYTF
TGTGCCAGCAGTTTCCTGAGGTACAGGGGAGATTATGGCTACACCTTC
>.|TRBV14|.|TRBJ1-1
CASSFEPNTEAFF
TGTGCCAGCAGCTTCGAACCGAACACTGAAGCTTTCTTT
>.|TRBV19|.|TRBJ1-5
CASSYIGGTLSNQPQHF
TGTGCCAGTAGTTATATCGGTGGGACTCTTAGCAATCAGCCCCAGCATTTT
>.|TRBV5-4|TRBD2|TRBJ2-5
CASSLRRLAGGLGETQYF
TGTGCCAGCAGCTTGCGACGATTAGCGGGAGGGCTAGGAGAGACCCAGTACTTC
>.|TRBV19|TRBD2|TRBJ2-7
CASSYRLAEGYEQYF
TGTGCCAGTAGTTACCGACTAGCGGAGGGATACGAGCAGTACTTC